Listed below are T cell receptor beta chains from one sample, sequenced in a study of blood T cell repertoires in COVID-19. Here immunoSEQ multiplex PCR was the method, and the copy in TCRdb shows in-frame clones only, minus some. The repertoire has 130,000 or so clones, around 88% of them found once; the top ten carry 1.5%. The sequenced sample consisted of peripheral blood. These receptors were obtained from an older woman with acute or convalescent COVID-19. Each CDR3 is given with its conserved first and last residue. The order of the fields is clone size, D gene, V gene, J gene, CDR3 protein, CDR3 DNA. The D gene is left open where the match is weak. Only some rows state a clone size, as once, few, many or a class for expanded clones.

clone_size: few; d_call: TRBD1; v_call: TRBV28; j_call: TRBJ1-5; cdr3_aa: CASSRLQGGNQPQHF; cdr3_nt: TGTGCCAGCAGCAGACTACAGGGGGGAAATCAGCCCCAGCATTTT
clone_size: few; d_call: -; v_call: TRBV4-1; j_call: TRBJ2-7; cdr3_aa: CASSQPGQRLPYEQYF; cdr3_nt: TGCGCCAGCAGCCAGCCGGGACAAAGGTTGCCCTACGAGCAGTACTTC
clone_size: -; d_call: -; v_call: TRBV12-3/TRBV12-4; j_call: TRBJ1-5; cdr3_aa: CASSSSGVRQHF; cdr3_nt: TGTGCCAGCAGTTCATCAGGGGTGCGGCAGCATTTT
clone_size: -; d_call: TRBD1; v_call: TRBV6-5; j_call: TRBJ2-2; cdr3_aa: CASSYAGTGETGELFF; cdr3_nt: TGTGCCAGCAGTTACGCCGGGACAGGGGAAACCGGGGAGCTGTTTTTT
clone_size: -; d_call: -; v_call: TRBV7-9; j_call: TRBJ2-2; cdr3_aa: CASSPALGGANTGELFF; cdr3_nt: TGTGCCAGCAGCCCCGCGCTTGGAGGGGCGAACACCGGGGAGCTGTTTTTT
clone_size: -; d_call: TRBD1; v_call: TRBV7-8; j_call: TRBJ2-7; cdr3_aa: CASSFGTGGVATYEQYF; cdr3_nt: TGTGCCAGCAGCTTTGGGACAGGGGGAGTAGCTACCTACGAGCAGTACTTC
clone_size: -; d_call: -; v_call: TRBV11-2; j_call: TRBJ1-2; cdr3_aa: CASSSPAGGPYGYTF; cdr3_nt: TGTGCCAGCAGCTCACCCGCGGGGGGACCCTATGGCTACACCTTC
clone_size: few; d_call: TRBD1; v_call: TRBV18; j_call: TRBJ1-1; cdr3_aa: CASSPSRGGERGTEAFF; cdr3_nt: TGTGCCAGCTCCCCAAGCAGAGGGGGCGAGAGAGGCACTGAAGCTTTCTTT
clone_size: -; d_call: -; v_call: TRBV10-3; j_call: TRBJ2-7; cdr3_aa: CAISAGERSGSYEQYF; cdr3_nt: TGTGCCATCAGTGCCGGGGAAAGAAGCGGCTCCTACGAGCAGTACTTC
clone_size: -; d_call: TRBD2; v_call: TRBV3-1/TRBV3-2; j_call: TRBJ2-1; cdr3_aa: CASSQVAGGYEQFF; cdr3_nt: TGTGCCAGCAGCCAAGTCGCGGGAGGGTATGAGCAGTTCTTC
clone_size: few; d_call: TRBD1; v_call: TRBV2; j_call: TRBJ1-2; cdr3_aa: CASTGEVIRDSYGYTF; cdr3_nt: TGTGCCAGCACGGGGGAGGTTATCCGGGACAGCTATGGCTACACCTTC
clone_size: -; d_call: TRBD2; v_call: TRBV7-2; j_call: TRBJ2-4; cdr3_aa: CASSRLSPSGGFSKNIQYF; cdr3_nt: TGTGCCAGCAGTCGCTTATCCCCTAGCGGGGGGTTTTCCAAAAACATTCAGTACTTC
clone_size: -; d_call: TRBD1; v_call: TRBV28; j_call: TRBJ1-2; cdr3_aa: CASSSQGAAQHGYTF; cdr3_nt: TGTGCCAGCAGTTCTCAGGGGGCGGCTCAGCATGGCTACACCTTC
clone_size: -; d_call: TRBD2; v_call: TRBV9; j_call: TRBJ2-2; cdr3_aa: CASSVPTGGRTGELFF; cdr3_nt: TGTGCCAGCAGCGTTCCAACCGGGGGGAGGACCGGGGAGCTGTTTTTT
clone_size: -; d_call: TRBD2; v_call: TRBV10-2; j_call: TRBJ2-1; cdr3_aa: CASSESSGSYNEQFF; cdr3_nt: TGCGCCAGCAGTGAATCTAGCGGGTCCTACAATGAGCAGTTCTTC
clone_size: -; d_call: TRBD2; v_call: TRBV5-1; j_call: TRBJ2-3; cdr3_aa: CASSLAPAGGTDTQYF; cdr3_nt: TGCGCCAGCAGCTTGGCCCCAGCGGGGGGTACAGATACGCAGTATTTT
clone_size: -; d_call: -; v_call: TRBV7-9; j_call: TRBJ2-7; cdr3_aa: CASSLVRTPTSEQYF; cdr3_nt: TGTGCCAGCAGCTTAGTTAGGACTCCTACCTCCGAGCAGTACTTC
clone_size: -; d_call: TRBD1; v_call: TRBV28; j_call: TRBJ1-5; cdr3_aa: CGTGDSNQPQHF; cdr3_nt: TGTGGGACAGGAGATAGCAATCAGCCCCAGCATTTT
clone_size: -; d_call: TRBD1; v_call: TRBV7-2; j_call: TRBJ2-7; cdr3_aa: CASSFTGQGAYEQYF; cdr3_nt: TGTGCCAGCAGCTTTACCGGACAGGGGGCTTACGAGCAGTACTTC
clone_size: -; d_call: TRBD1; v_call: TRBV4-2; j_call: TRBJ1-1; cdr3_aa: CASSPFIQGMNTEAFF; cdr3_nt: TGTGCCAGCAGCCCGTTCATACAGGGGATGAACACTGAAGCTTTCTTT
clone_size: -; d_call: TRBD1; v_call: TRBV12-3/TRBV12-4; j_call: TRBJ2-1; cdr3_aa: CASIRGGGEQFF; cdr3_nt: TGTGCCAGCATAAGAGGGGGCGGTGAGCAGTTCTTC
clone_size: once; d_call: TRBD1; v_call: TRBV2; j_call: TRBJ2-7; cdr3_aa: CASRLGTGGYEQYF; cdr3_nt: TGTGCCAGCAGGCTGGGGACAGGGGGGTACGAGCAGTACTTC
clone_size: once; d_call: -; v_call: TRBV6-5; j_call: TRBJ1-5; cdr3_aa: CASSRQGNQPQHF; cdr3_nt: TGTGCCAGCAGTCGACAGGGCAATCAGCCCCAGCATTTT
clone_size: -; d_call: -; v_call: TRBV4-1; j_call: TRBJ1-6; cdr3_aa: CASSPGEGNNSPLHF; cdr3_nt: TGCGCCAGCAGCCCCGGGGAAGGGAATAATTCACCCCTCCACTTT
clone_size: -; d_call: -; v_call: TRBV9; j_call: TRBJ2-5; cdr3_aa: CASSVGGGLQETQYF; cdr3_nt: TGTGCCAGCAGCGTAGGTGGGGGGTTACAAGAGACCCAGTACTTC
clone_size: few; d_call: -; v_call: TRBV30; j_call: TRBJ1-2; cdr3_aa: CAWSKRRTSYGYTF; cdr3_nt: TGTGCCTGGTCGAAACGCAGGACAAGCTATGGCTACACCTTC
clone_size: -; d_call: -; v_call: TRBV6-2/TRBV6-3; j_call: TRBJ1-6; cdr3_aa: CASSYGGGVDSPLHF; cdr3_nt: TGTGCCAGCAGTTACGGAGGAGGGGTTGATTCACCCCTCCACTTT
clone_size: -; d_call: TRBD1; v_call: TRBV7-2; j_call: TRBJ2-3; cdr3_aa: CASSLDASQGANTQYF; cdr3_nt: TGTGCCAGCAGCTTGGACGCTTCGCAGGGGGCGAATACGCAGTATTTT
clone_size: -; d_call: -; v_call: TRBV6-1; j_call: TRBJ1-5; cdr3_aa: CASSVGAGANNQPQHF; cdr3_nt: TGTGCCAGCAGTGTAGGAGCAGGGGCTAACAATCAGCCCCAGCATTTT
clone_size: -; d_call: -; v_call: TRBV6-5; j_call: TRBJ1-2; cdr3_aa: CASSLSGGDWTGYTF; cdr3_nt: TGTGCCAGCAGCCTCTCAGGCGGGGACTGGACTGGCTACACCTTC
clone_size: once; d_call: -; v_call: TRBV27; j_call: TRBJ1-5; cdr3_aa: CASSRGHDQPQHF; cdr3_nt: TGTGCCAGCAGTCGCGGACACGATCAGCCCCAGCATTTT
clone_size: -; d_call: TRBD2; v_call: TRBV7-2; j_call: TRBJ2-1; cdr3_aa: CASSLSGGSYNEQFF; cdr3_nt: TGTGCCAGCAGCTTAAGCGGGGGGTCCTACAATGAGCAGTTCTTC
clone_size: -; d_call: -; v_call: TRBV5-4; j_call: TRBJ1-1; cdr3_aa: CASSSGFTEAFF; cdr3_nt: TGTGCCAGCAGCTCAGGGTTCACTGAAGCTTTCTTT
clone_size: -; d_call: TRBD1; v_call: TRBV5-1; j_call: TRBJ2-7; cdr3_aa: CASSLDRGGNEQYF; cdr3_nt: TGCGCCAGCAGCCTAGACAGGGGAGGAAACGAGCAGTACTTC
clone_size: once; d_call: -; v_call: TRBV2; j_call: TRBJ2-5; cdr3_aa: CASSEALVTSYETQYF; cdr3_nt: TGTGCCAGCAGTGAAGCGCTTGTGACTAGTTACGAGACCCAGTACTTC
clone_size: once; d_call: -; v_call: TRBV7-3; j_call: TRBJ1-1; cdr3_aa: CASSLNGRNTEAFF; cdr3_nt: TGTGCCAGCAGCTTAAATGGGCGGAACACTGAAGCTTTCTTT
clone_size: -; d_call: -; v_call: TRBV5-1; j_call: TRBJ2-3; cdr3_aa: CASSLEAGDVDTQYF; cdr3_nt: TGCGCCAGCAGCTTGGAGGCAGGGGACGTAGATACGCAGTATTTT
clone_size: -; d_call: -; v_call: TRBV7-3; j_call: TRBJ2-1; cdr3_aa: CASSLPGAYNEQFF; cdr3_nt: TGTGCCAGCAGCTTACCCGGGGCCTACAATGAGCAGTTCTTC
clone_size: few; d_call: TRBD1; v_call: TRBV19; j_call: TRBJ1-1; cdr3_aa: CASSAPGQGDTEAFF; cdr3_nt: TGTGCCAGTAGTGCGCCGGGACAGGGGGATACTGAAGCTTTCTTT
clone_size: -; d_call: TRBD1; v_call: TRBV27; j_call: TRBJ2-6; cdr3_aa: CASSSGQGSSGANVLTF; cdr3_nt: TGTGCCAGCAGTTCAGGACAGGGGAGCTCTGGGGCCAACGTCCTGACTTTC
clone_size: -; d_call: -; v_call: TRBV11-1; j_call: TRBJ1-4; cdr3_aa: CASSLQTSLNEKLFF; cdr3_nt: TGTGCCAGCAGCTTACAGACATCGCTTAATGAAAAACTGTTTTTT
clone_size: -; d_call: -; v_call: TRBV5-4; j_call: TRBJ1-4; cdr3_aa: CASSFGSATNEKLFF; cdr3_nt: TGTGCCAGCAGCTTTGGGAGCGCAACTAATGAAAAACTGTTTTTT
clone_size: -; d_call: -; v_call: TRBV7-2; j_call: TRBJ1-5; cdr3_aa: CASSLGATNQPQHF; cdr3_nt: TGTGCCAGCAGTCTGGGGGCTACCAATCAGCCCCAGCATTTT
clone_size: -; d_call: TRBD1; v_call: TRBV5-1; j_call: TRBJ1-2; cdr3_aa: CASNQGGQGSYGYTF; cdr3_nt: TGCGCCAGCAATCAAGGCGGACAGGGGTCGTATGGCTACACCTTC
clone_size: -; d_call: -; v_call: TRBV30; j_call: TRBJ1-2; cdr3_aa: CAWKLEREVGYTF; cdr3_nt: TGTGCCTGGAAACTAGAAAGGGAGGTTGGCTACACCTTC
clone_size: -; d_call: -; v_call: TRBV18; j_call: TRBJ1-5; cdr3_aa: CASSPPLGADQPQHF; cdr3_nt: TGTGCCAGCTCACCACCGTTAGGGGCCGATCAGCCCCAGCATTTT
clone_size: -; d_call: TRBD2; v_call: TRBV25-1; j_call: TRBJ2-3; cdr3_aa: CASSFSGGAYKDTQYF; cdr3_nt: TGTGCCAGCAGTTTTAGCGGGGGGGCGTATAAAGATACGCAGTATTTT
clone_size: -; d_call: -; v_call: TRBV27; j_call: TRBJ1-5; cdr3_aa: CASSAQGAQPQHF; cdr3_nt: TGTGCCAGCAGCGCACAGGGCGCCCAGCCCCAGCATTTT
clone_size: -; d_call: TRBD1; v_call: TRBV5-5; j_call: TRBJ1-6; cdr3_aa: CASSPRGGSSPLHF; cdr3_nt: TGTGCCAGCAGCCCGAGAGGGGGCAGTTCACCCCTCCACTTT
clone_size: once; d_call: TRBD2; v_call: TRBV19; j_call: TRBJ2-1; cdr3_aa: CASSILSSGGVKRSYNEQFF; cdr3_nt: TGTGCCAGTAGTATACTTTCTAGCGGGGGGGTAAAGAGATCCTACAATGAGCAGTTCTTC
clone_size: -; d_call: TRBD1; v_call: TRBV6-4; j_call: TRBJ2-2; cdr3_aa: CASSPRDSDPPYTGELFF; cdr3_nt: TGTGCCAGCAGTCCCCGGGACAGCGACCCCCCATACACCGGGGAGCTGTTTTTT
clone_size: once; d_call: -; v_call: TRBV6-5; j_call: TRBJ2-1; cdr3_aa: CASSYAPTGYNEQFF; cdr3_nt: TGTGCCAGCAGTTACGCCCCGACTGGATACAATGAGCAGTTCTTC
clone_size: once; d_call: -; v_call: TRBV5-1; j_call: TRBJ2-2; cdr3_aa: CASSLAWQGNTGELFF; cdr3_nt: TGCGCCAGCAGCTTGGCGTGGCAGGGGAACACCGGGGAGCTGTTTTTT
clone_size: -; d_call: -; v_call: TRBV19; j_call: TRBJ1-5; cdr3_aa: CASSLLGVNNQPQHF; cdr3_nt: TGTGCCAGTAGTCTGTTAGGGGTGAACAATCAGCCCCAGCATTTT
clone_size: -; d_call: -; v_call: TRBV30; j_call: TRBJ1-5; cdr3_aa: CAWTGQLNQPQHF; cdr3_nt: TGTGCCTGGACCGGACAGTTAAATCAGCCCCAGCATTTT